One and the same sample provided the 5 T cell receptor beta chains below, sequenced in a study of blood T cells in healthy people across ages. The second PCR ran roughly 6 to 11 cycles with a sample-barcoded 5' primer and J-beta primers. TCRdb passed the 5' RACE reads through MiXCR, listing each CDR3 protein once. The table lists 850,000 to 950,000 distinct CDR3 sequences, 25% to 30% of them singletons, with roughly 17% in the top ten. Sequenced sample: blood. The receptor source for this set is a woman older than 75 in good health.

This clonotype has ten or more counts. A read error may explain this, as a much larger clone is one base away. The CDR3 bases are TGTGCCAACAGCTTGGGGGGCAGGATCGCGCGCGAGACCCAGTACTTC. Translating gives CANSLGGRIARETQYF. The chain has TRBV7-2 and TRBJ2-5; possibly TRBD1 or TRBD2 for D (6 bases each). This CDR3 has 16 amino acids. CDR1 is SGHTA, CDR2 FQGNSA, per germline.

The chain uses TRBV2 and TRBJ2-1, with D perhaps TRBD2 (6 bases). With 7 bases removed from V and 4 bases from J, the gap between germline ends came to 11 bases. Germline V lookup: CDR1 SNHLY, CDR2 FYNNEI. The CDR3 loop spans 13 amino acids. In nucleotides, the CDR3 is TGTGCCAGCAAAAGGGGAGGTTACAATGAGCAGTTCTTC. Its translation: CASKRGGYNEQFF.

This chain uses TRBV2 with TRBJ1-3; D uncertain. CDR3 length equals 12 residues. Germline V gene data show CDR1 as SNHLY and CDR2 as FYNNEI. V lost 2 bases to trimming and J lost 6 bases, with 5 bases between them. The CDR3: CASSELENTIYF. The DNA for the CDR3 is TGTGCCAGCAGTGAACTGGAAAACACCATATATTTT. The full variable domain, with the rest looked up from reference TRBV2 and TRBJ1-3, is EPEVTQTPSHQVTQMGQEVILRCVPISNHLYFYWYRQILGQKVEFLVSFYNNEISEKSEIFDDQFSVERPDGSNFTLKIRSTKLEDSAMYFCASSELENTIYFGEGSWLTVV.

This chain joins TRBV7-2 and TRBJ2-7; D tentatively reads TRBD1 or TRBD2 (5 bases each). Per the germline V gene, CDR1 is SGHTA and CDR2 is FQGNSA. The CDR3 runs 16 residues. Deletions cut 3 bases from V and 0 bases from J, with 15 bases between. The CDR3 DNA is TGTGCCAGCAGCTTTCATGACCGGGACCGCTCCTACGAGCAGTACTTC. Translating gives CASSFHDRDRSYEQYF.

The chain recombines TRBV12-3 or TRBV12-4 with TRBJ1-5; TRBD1 matches at 10 bases. This CDR3 has 16 residues. Unmatched junction bases numbered 7, after V lost 8 bases and J lost 0 bases. Written as DNA, the CDR3 is TGTGCCAGCGGTCCGGGGACAGGGGATAGCAATCAGCCCCAGCATTTT. This gives the protein CASGPGTGDSNQPQHF.